This T cell receptor beta chain was sequenced during a study of B cell selection in AIRE deficiency. Conventional CD4 T cells were sorted as CD4+CD127+ cells. Assay used: immunoSEQ multiplex PCR; TCRdb lists only in-frame clones, some missing. The sample includes fewer than 25,000 clones, 95% to 96% seen only once; the top ten take 0.15% to 0.2%. CDR1 and CDR2 (germline): SGHDT, YYEEEE. Trimming stripped 0 bases from V and 5 bases from J, with 8 bases between. The CDR3 sequence is 13 residues long. The table lists this clone with a count of one. This TCR was recovered from a human donor in good health. Sequenced material: CD4+CD127+ conventional T cells sorted from PBMCs. The V call is TRBV5-6, the J call TRBJ2-5; D ambiguous. CDR3 in amino acids: CASSLVGQETQYF. CDR3 nucleotide sequence: TGTGCCAGCAGCTTGGTTGGGCAGGAGACCCAGTACTTC.